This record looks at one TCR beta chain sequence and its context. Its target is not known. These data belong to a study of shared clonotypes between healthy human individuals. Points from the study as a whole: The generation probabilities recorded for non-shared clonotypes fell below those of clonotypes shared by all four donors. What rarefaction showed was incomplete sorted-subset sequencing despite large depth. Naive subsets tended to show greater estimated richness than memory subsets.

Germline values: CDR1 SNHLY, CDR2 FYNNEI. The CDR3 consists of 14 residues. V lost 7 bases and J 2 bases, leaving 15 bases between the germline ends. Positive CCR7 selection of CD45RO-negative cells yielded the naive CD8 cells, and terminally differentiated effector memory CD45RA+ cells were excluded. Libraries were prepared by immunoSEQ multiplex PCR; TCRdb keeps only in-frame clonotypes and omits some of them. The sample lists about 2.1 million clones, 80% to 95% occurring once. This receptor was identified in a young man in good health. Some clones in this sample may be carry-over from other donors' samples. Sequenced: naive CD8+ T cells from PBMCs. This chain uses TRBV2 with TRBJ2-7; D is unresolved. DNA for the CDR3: TGTGCCAGCAATATGTTGGGCAAGGCCTACGAGCAGTACTTC. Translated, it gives CASNMLGKAYEQYF.